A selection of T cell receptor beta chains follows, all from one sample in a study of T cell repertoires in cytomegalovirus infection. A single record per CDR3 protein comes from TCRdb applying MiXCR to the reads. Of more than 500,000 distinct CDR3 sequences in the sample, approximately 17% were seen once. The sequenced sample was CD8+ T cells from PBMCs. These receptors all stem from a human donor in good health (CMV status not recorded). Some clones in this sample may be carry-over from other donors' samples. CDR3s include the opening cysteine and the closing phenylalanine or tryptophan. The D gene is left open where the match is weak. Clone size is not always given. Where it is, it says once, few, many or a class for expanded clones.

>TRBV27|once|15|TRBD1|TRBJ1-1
CASSWGQLLYTEAFF
TGTGCCAGCAGTTGGGGACAGCTATTGTACACTGAAGCTTTCTTT
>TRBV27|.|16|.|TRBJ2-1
CASSFGAWSSYNEQFF
TGTGCCAGCAGTTTCGGGGCCTGGAGCTCCTACAATGAGCAGTTCTTC
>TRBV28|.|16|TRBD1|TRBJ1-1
CASSSLRTGQNTEAFF
TGTGCCAGCAGTTCTCTTCGGACAGGGCAGAACACTGAAGCTTTCTTT
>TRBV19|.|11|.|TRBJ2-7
CASMKGYEQYF
TGTGCCAGTATGAAAGGGTACGAGCAGTACTTC
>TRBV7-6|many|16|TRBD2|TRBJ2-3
CASSLGRGGFTDTQYF
TGTGCCAGCAGCTTAGGGCGGGGGGGATTCACAGATACGCAGTATTTT
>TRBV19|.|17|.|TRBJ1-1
CASSTPRAVKTNTEAFF
TGTGCCAGTAGTACCCCCAGGGCCGTGAAAACGAACACTGAAGCTTTCTTT
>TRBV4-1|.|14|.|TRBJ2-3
CASSQGRDTDTQYF
TGCGCCAGCAGCCAAGGGAGGGACACAGATACGCAGTATTTT
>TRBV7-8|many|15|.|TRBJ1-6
CASRRGRWRGSPLHF
TGTGCCAGCAGGAGGGGCAGGTGGCGGGGGTCACCCCTCCACTTT
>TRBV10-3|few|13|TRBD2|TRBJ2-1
CAIQRETYNEQFF
TGTGCCATTCAGCGGGAGACCTACAATGAGCAGTTCTTC
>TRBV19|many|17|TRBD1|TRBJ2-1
CASSRPRGTGANNEQFF
TGTGCCAGTAGCCGCCCCCGTGGGACAGGGGCTAACAATGAGCAGTTCTTC
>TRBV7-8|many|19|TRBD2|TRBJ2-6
CASSPPSGLAGVGANVLTF
TGTGCCAGCAGCCCCCCCTCCGGACTAGCGGGGGTTGGGGCCAACGTCCTGACTTTC
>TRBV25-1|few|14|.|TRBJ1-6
CASTGTIKNSPLHF
TGTGCCAGCACAGGGACCATCAAGAATTCACCCCTCCACTTT
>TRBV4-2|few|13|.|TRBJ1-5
CASSQEEGQPQHF
TGTGCCAGCAGCCAAGAGGAGGGTCAGCCCCAGCATTTT
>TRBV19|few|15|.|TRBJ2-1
CASSIESLAFHEQFF
TGTGCCAGTAGTATAGAGAGCCTAGCGTTCCATGAGCAGTTCTTC
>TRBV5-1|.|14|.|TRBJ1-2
CASSPEQTRYGYTF
TGCGCCAGCAGCCCGGAACAGACCCGGTATGGCTACACCTTC
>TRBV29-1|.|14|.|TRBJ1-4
CSVAKYTTNEKLFF
TGCAGCGTTGCAAAATATACAACTAATGAAAAACTGTTTTTT
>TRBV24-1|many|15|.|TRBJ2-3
CATSDFLGTEDTQYF
TGTGCCACCAGTGATTTCCTGGGGACGGAGGATACGCAGTATTTT
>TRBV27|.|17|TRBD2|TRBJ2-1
CASSLVGGTATYNEQFF
TGTGCCAGCAGTTTAGTCGGGGGGACGGCGACCTACAATGAGCAGTTCTTC
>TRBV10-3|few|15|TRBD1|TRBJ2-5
CAISVPDRAGETQYF
TGTGCCATCAGTGTCCCTGACAGGGCTGGGGAGACCCAGTACTTC
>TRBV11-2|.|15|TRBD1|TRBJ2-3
CASSYRGRDTDTQYF
TGTGCCAGCAGCTATAGGGGGCGCGACACAGATACGCAGTATTTT
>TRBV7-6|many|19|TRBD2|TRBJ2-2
CASSLEIRALAGVSGELFF
TGTGCCAGCAGCTTAGAAATTCGGGCGCTAGCGGGAGTTTCCGGGGAGCTGTTTTTT
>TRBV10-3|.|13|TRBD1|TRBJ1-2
CAISEDRAGGYTF
TGTGCCATCAGTGAGGACAGGGCGGGGGGCTACACCTTC
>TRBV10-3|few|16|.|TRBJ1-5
CAISESGLYADQPQHF
TGTGCCATCAGTGAGTCGGGACTTTATGCGGATCAGCCCCAGCATTTT
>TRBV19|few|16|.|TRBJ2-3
CASSIRGGSRTDTQYF
TGTGCCAGTAGTATACGAGGGGGGTCTCGCACAGATACGCAGTATTTT
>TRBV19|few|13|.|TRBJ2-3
CASSPWHGDTQYF
TGTGCCAGTAGTCCCTGGCACGGAGATACGCAGTATTTT
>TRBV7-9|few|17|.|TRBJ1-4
CASSSSDRVSTNEKLFF
TGTGCCAGCAGCTCTTCGGACAGAGTATCAACTAATGAAAAACTGTTTTTT
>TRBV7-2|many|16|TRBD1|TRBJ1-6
CASSPSPGQAHSPLHF
TGTGCCAGCAGCCCCAGCCCGGGACAGGCTCATTCACCCCTCCACTTT
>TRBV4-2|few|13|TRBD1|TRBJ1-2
CASSQGTGVGYTF
TGTGCCAGCAGCCAAGGGACAGGGGTTGGCTACACCTTC
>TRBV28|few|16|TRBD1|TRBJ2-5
CASSSFDRGIGETQYF
TGTGCCAGCAGTTCATTTGACAGGGGAATCGGAGAGACCCAGTACTTC
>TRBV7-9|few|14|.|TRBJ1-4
CASSHDRPNEKLFF
TGTGCCAGCAGCCATGACAGGCCCAATGAAAAACTGTTTTTT
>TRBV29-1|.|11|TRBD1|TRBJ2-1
CSGDRYYEQFF
TGCAGCGGGGACAGATACTATGAGCAGTTCTTC
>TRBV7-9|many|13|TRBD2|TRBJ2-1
CASSRLAGGEQFF
TGTGCCAGCAGCCGACTAGCCGGGGGTGAGCAGTTCTTC
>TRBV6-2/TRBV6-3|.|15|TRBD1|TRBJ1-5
CASSSQGASNQPKHF
TGTGCCAGCAGTTCACAGGGGGCGAGCAATCAGCCCAAGCATTTT
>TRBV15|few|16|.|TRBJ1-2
CATAGPYSGGVDGYTF
TGTGCCACCGCAGGTCCCTATAGTGGAGGGGTCGATGGCTACACCTTC
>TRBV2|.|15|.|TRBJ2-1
CASSVWLAEGDEQFF
TGTGCCAGCAGTGTCTGGCTAGCGGAGGGGGATGAGCAGTTCTTC
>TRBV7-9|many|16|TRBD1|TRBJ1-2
CASSSNRGRIFDGYTF
TGTGCCAGCAGCTCGAACAGGGGACGAATCTTCGATGGCTACACCTTC
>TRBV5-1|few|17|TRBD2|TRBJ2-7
CASSLRSGLAGGDEQYF
TGCGCCAGCAGCTTGCGATCGGGACTAGCGGGAGGGGACGAGCAGTACTTC
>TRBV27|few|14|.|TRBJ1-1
CASGSMDSPTEAFF
TGTGCCAGCGGGTCGATGGACAGTCCCACTGAAGCTTTCTTT
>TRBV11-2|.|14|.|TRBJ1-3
CASSLWTVGNTVYF
TGTGCCAGCAGCCTCTGGACGGTTGGAAACACCGTATATTTT
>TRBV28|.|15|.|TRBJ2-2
CASSFGGFRTGELFF
TGTGCCAGCAGTTTCGGCGGGTTTCGCACCGGGGAGCTGTTTTTT
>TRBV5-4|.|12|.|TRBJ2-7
CASSYSINEQYF
TGTGCCAGCAGCTACAGTATCAACGAGCAGTACTTC
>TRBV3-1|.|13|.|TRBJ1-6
CASSQDPHSPLHF
TGTGCCAGCAGCCAAGATCCACATTCACCCCTCCACTTT
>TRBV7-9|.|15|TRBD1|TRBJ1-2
CASSLVRGHSYGYTF
TGTGCCAGCAGCTTAGTAAGGGGGCATAGCTATGGCTACACCTTC
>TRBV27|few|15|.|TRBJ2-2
CASSFSSTRTGELFF
TGTGCCAGCAGTTTTAGCTCAACCCGGACCGGGGAGCTGTTTTTT
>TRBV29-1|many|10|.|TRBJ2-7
CSVRVDEQYF
TGCAGCGTTAGGGTGGACGAGCAGTACTTC
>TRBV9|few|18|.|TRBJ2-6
CASSLRVGGPYGANVLTF
TGTGCCAGCAGCCTCCGGGTGGGGGGGCCTTATGGGGCCAACGTCCTGACTTTC
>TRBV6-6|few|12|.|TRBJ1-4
CASRRGDEKLFF
TGTGCCAGCAGGAGGGGGGATGAAAAACTGTTTTTT
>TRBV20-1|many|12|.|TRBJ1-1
CSARAGETEAFF
TGCAGTGCTAGGGCAGGGGAGACTGAAGCTTTCTTT
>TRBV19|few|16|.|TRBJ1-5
CASSSYTFDSNQPQHF
TGTGCCAGTAGTTCTTACACTTTCGACAGCAATCAGCCCCAGCATTTT